This entry lists 20 T cell receptor beta chains sequenced from one sample in a study of CD8+ T cells in alopecia areata. Sequencing relied on a cDNA template that was reverse transcribed from extracted RNA. Clones were read by immunoSEQ multiplex PCR, and TCRdb kept only the in-frame ones, dropping some. Observed are about 5,900 clones, no singletons, with the top ten taking about 30%. The sample's time point: mouse skin 6 weeks after grafting, around onset of hair loss. Sequencing used skin, obtained at week 6. These TCRs come from a C3H/HeJ mouse with alopecia areata. Mouse MHC haplotype: H2-k.

This clone was counted ten times or more. Germline and genes here are mouse. The CDR3 is cut off 4 residues early in the read; its end comes from the germline J gene. The genes are TRBV16 and TRBJ2-7; TRBD2 aligns across 8 bases. J was trimmed by 0 bases and V by 0 bases; bases with no gene match: 4. Germline V CDR1 and CDR2: SGHSA, FRNQAP. The CDR3 runs 16 residues. CDR3 bases read: TGTGCAAGCAGCTTAGAGCTGGGGGGCCTCTCCTAT. This codes for CASSLELGGLSY. The whole CDR3 region reads CASSLELGGLSYEQYF.

This clone occurred a few times. Gene labels here are mouse ones. The read halts 4 residues ahead of the CDR3 end, with the missing end drawn from the germline J gene. V and J are TRBV13-2 and TRBJ1-2, with a weak D call TRBD1 (5 bases). Per the germline V gene, CDR1 is NNHNN and CDR2 is SYGAGS (reference sequence). V dropped 7 bases and J dropped 4 bases, with 11 bases sitting between them. The CDR3 extends over 12 amino acids. The CDR3 bases that were read are TGTGCCAGCAGTATTGGGGGCTCC. It yields the protein CASSIGGS. In full, the CDR3 is CASSIGGSDYTF.

A remark on this clone: The gene names given are mouse names. The CDR3: CAWVDWGNYAEQFF. Incomplete CDR3 DNA: TGTGCCTGGGTCGACTGGGGGAACTATGCT. J is TRBJ2-1 and V is TRBV31, with 9 bases matching TRBD2. Coverage ceases 4 residues before the CDR3 finishes, and the germline J gene fills in the end. The CDR3 loop spans 14 amino acids. J lost 1 base, V lost 5 bases, and 3 bases had no gene match. Germline CDR1 and CDR2: GKSSPN and SITVG.

Of note for this clone: The gene names here belong to mouse. The read ends 4 residues before the CDR3 terminus; that terminus is restored from the germline J gene. V is TRBV19 and J is TRBJ2-7; 8 bases fit TRBD2. Germline V gene lookup returns CDR1 FNHDT and CDR2 SITEND (reference sequence). This CDR3 has 13 amino acids. Trimming at V came to 2 bases and at J to 3 bases, leaving 1 base not matched to a gene. The covered CDR3 bases are TGTGCCAGCAGTATGACTGGGGACTAT. It specifies CASSMTGDY. The whole CDR3 is CASSMTGDYEQYF. Drawing the rest from reference TRBV19 and TRBJ2-7, the complete variable domain is GGIITQTPKFLIGQEGQKLTLKCQQNFNHDTMYWYRQDSGKGLRLIYYSITENDLQKGDLSEGYDASREKKSSFSLTVTSAQKNEMAVFLCASSMTGDYEQYFGPGTRLTVL.

This clone is labeled as large. All gene names here are mouse names. CDR3 in amino acids: CASRYRGDQNTLYF. CDR3 DNA, as far as it was read: TGTGCCAGCAGGTACAGGGGGGATCAAAAC. The gene calls are TRBV13-3 and TRBJ2-4; TRBD1 matches at 8 bases. The read terminates 4 residues before the CDR3 end, so the remaining end is supplied by the germline J gene. The CDR3 length is 14 residues. Germline loops: CDR1 NNHDY, CDR2 SYVADS. Germline trimming cut 5 bases from V and 2 bases from J; bases unmatched to any gene: 4.

This clone has more than one count but fewer than ten. Gene names are mouse gene names. The DNA ends 4 residues before the CDR3 does, and the rest of the CDR3 is filled in from the germline J gene. This sequence joins TRBV29 and TRBJ1-1; no clear D. The length of the CDR3 is 15 residues. Germline loops: CDR1 MSHET, CDR2 SYDVDS. Trimming stripped 4 bases from V and 1 base from J, with 13 bases between. The covered CDR3 bases are TGTGCTAGCAGTTGGAGGGTGACGGAAAACACA. Translating it yields CASSWRVTENT. The CDR3, in full, reads CASSWRVTENTEVFF.

This clone appeared a few times. Each gene name is a mouse one. Read data end 4 residues before the CDR3 end; the end is taken from the germline J gene. V is TRBV16 and J is TRBJ2-5; the match to TRBD1 covers 9 bases. The CDR3 extends over 14 amino acids. Germline V lookup: CDR1 SGHSA, CDR2 FRNQAP. CDR3 DNA (partial): TGTGCAAGCAGCTCCCGGGACAGGGAGGAC. Amino acid sequence: CASSSRDRED. The whole CDR3 protein is CASSSRDREDTQYF.

To note about this clone: Gene names are mouse gene names. The CDR3 end falls 4 residues outside the read, so it is completed with the germline J gene. The genes are TRBV31 and TRBJ2-2; 8 nucleotides line up with TRBD2. CDR3 length: 13 amino acids. From germline, CDR1 is GKSSPN and CDR2 SITVG. The J segment lost 2 bases and the V segment lost 5 bases, leaving 1 base of the junction unmatched. CDR3 bases read: TGTGCCTGGGGGGACTGGAACACCGGG. It encodes CAWGDWNTG. From start to end, the CDR3 is CAWGDWNTGQLYF.

About this clone: Gene names and germline match the mouse. The read halts 4 residues ahead of the CDR3 end, with the missing end drawn from the germline J gene. V and J are TRBV1 and TRBJ2-1; 8 bases align to TRBD1. The CDR3 length is 14 residues. Germline CDR1 is NSQYPW and CDR2 is LRSPGD (reference sequence). CDR3 DNA, as far as it was read: TGCACCTGCAGTGCAGAACCAGGGGGCCCT. Translated: CTCSAEPGGP. From start to end, the CDR3 is CTCSAEPGGPEQFF.

This clone was counted only a few times. Genes here carry mouse names. The CDR3 extends 4 residues past the end of the read, so its final part is completed from the germline J gene. This chain links TRBV4 with TRBJ1-1; TRBD1 agrees at 8 bases. Trimming cost V 4 bases and J 4 bases; bases outside gene matches: 5. There are 14 residues in the CDR3. The V gene's germline CDR1 is LGHDT and CDR2 YNNKQL (reference sequence). The chain's CDR3 is CASSLTGVSTEVFF. The sequenced part of the CDR3 DNA is TGTGCCAGCAGCTTGACAGGGGTGAGCACA.

Within the sample, this clone is medium-sized. The genes and germline here are from mouse. With the read ending 4 residues before the CDR3 end, the germline J gene is used to fill in that end. The chain is built from TRBV13-2 and TRBJ1-2; perhaps TRBD1 as D (6 bases). Trimming removed 1 base from V and 1 base from J, with 8 bases in between. Germline loops: CDR1 NNHNN, CDR2 SYGAGS (reference sequence). The CDR3 runs to 14 residues. The CDR3 here is CASGDRTENSDYTF. Partial CDR3 DNA: TGTGCCAGCGGTGATCGGACAGAAAACTCC.

As concerns this clone: Germline and genes: mouse. The read stops 4 residues short of the end of the CDR3; the missing end is completed from the germline J gene. This chain links TRBV13-1 with TRBJ2-2, with TRBD1 identical over 12 bases. Germline-derived CDR1 and CDR2 are NSHNY and SYGAGN. The junction had 5 bases not matched to a gene; V was cut back by 5 bases and J by 3 bases. CDR3 length: 16 amino acids. CDR3 DNA (partial): TGTGCCAGCAGCTCCGGGACAGGGGGCCACACCGGG. It encodes CASSSGTGGHTG. The whole CDR3 reads CASSSGTGGHTGQLYF.

This clone was detected only a few times. Gene and germline names: mouse. The sequence runs out 4 residues before the end of the CDR3; the remainder is reconstructed from the germline J gene. The genes are TRBV13-2 and TRBJ2-3, with a possible D match to TRBD1 (5 bases). The germline CDR1 and CDR2 sequences are NNHNN and SYGAGS (reference sequence). This CDR3 contains 16 residues. The V end was cut by 4 bases, the J end by 0 bases, with 15 bases between. CDR3 sequence reads: CASGFLSGPSAETLYF. The part of the CDR3 DNA that was read is TGTGCCAGCGGTTTTCTATCAGGGCCTAGTGCAGAA.

This clone has just a few counts. Each gene name is a mouse one. The sequence runs out 4 residues before the end of the CDR3; the remainder is reconstructed from the germline J gene. This chain uses TRBV13-1 with TRBJ2-1; 11 bases align to TRBD2. Germline values: CDR1 NSHNY, CDR2 SYGAGN. CDR3 length: 14 amino acids. This CDR3 reads CASSDDWGGPEQFF. The DNA read from the CDR3 is TGTGCCAGCAGTGACGACTGGGGGGGTCCT.

This clone was seen a handful of times. Genes and germline come from the mouse. This sample includes further DNA sequences coding for the same CDR3. The CDR3 sequence is CASSDRGYAEQFF. The DNA read from the CDR3 is TGTGCCAGCAGTGATAGGGGCTATGCT. The chain links TRBV13-3 to TRBJ2-1, with D tentatively TRBD1 (5 bases). Coverage ceases 4 residues before the CDR3 finishes, and the germline J gene fills in the end. Germline V gene data show CDR1 as NNHDY and CDR2 as SYVADS. Between the trimmed V and J ends, which lost 1 base and 3 bases, there was a span of 5 bases. The CDR3 sequence is 13 residues long.

Judged by abundance, this clone is medium-sized. The listed genes are named as in mouse. The CDR3 goes on 4 residues after the read ends, and that part is filled in from the germline J gene. The sample has other DNA sequences that encode this CDR3 too. The V call is TRBV17, the J call TRBJ2-1; 8 nucleotides match TRBD2. V trimming: 1 base; J trimming: 0 bases; junction bases outside the gene matches: 2. The CDR3 sequence is 16 residues long. Germline CDR1 and CDR2: MNHDT and YYDKIL. The DNA read from the CDR3 is TGTGCTAGCAGTAGAGGACTGGGGCTTAACTATGCT. It translates to CASSRGLGLNYA. Given in full, the CDR3 is CASSRGLGLNYAEQFF.

On this clone: The listed genes are named as in mouse. The read is 4 residues too short to cover the CDR3 end, so that end is filled in from the germline J gene. The V and J genes are TRBV16 and TRBJ2-3; a possible D gene is TRBD1 (6 bases). The CDR3 length is 15 residues. V was trimmed by 4 bases and J by 0 bases, leaving 11 bases between them. Germline lookup yields CDR1 SGHSA and CDR2 FRNQAP. CDR3 sequence: CASSSGHPSAETLYF. The CDR3 bases that were read are TGTGCAAGCAGCTCGGGACACCCTAGTGCAGAA.

Concerning this clone itself: Gene names are mouse gene names. The CDR3 is cut off 4 residues early in the read; its end comes from the germline J gene. The V and J genes are TRBV13-2 and TRBJ2-7; D perhaps matches TRBD1 (6 bases). Per germline, CDR1 NNHNN and CDR2 SYGAGS (reference sequence). The CDR3 sequence is 14 residues long. CDR3 bases read: TGTGCCAGCGGTGATCCCCAACAGGGATAT. Translated, it gives CASGDPQQGY. The whole CDR3 sequence reads CASGDPQQGYEQYF.

Notes on this clone: Mouse names are used for the genes. The read is 4 residues too short to cover the CDR3 end, so that end is filled in from the germline J gene. This chain connects TRBV13-2 to TRBJ2-7; D remains unclear. Trimming took off 1 base at V and 3 bases at J, with 8 bases between the two ends. CDR3 length: 13 amino acids. Germline V gene data show CDR1 as NNHNN and CDR2 as SYGAGS (reference sequence). The CDR3 bases that were read are TGTGCCAGCGGTGATACAGACAACTAT. The encoded protein is CASGDTDNY. The entire CDR3 reads CASGDTDNYEQYF.

Remarks on this clone: The likely explanation is a read error, given a far larger clone one base away. Gene names denote mouse genes. The read ends 4 residues early relative to the CDR3; the germline J gene fills the gap. This specimen includes other DNA sequences encoding the same CDR3. V and J are TRBV13-2 and TRBJ2-5; maybe TRBD1 (7 bases). Per the germline V gene, CDR1 is NNHNN and CDR2 is SYGAGS (reference sequence). The CDR3 runs to 13 residues. The CDR3 here is CASGEGGEDTQYF. The sequenced part of the CDR3 DNA is TGTGCCAGCGGTGAAGGGGGCGAAGAC.